The entry below describes one T cell receptor (beta chain). The CDR3 covers 16 residues. Trimming cost V 0 bases and J 2 bases, with 12 bases left between them. CDR1 SGDLS and CDR2 YYNGEE come from the germline V gene. Original analysis: From reference gene primer amplification, estimates of nucleated cell counts were derived. Repertoires were generated with immunoSEQ multiplex PCR, while TCRdb's copy carries only in-frame clones and drops some. D and trimming come from the DNA, and the V and J calls and clone size come from that table. The sample has roughly 87,000 clones, approximately 79% seen once. This specimen comes from a study of blood T cell repertoires in COVID-19. Background on the study: Sites in the United States, Italy and Spain provided acute and convalescent COVID-19 samples. Sample material is recorded as cDNA or gDNA derived from T cells, B-cell-depleted T cells, or PBMCs.

The clonotype originates from a woman of 80 years or more with acute or convalescent COVID-19. V gene TRBV9 combines with J gene TRBJ1-3; tentative D call: TRBD1 (6 bases). The material sequenced was peripheral blood. DNA for the CDR3: TGTGCCAGCAGCGTAGAAGGTTGGGGGCCTGGAAACACCATATATTTT. This encodes CASSVEGWGPGNTIYF.